This TCR beta chain was found in a study of shared clonotypes between healthy human individuals. Details on this clone: Its matching antigen is unknown.

Germline loops: CDR1 MDHEN, CDR2 SYDVKM. The CDR3 sequence is 13 residues long. Trimming shortened V by 6 bases and J by 4 bases, and 13 bases separated the two germline ends. Libraries were prepared by immunoSEQ multiplex PCR; TCRdb keeps only in-frame clonotypes and omits some of them. Of 2.3 million or so clones listed, 90% to 95% are singletons. Study-wide findings and caveats: At large depth, rarefaction still showed sorted-subset sequencing to be incomplete.

Every contributor of samples was a Caucasian grown-up residing in Nashville, Tennessee. J is TRBJ2-7 and V is TRBV28; perhaps TRBD2 as D (6 bases). This receptor was obtained from a man aged 18-30 years in good health. Some clones in this sample may be carry-over from other donors' samples. Material for sequencing was naive CD4+ T cells from PBMCs. Subset defined: CD45RA+ positively selected. The CDR3 nucleotides are TGTGCCAGCAGAGAGGGAGGATCGTACGAGCAGTACTTC. Translated, it gives CASREGGSYEQYF.